The 26 T cell receptor beta chains below come from one sample, sequenced in a study of technical replicates of blood from a handful of donors. Clones were sequenced by immunoSEQ multiplex PCR, and TCRdb holds only the in-frame ones, with some missing. The data contain around 84,000 clones, approximately 90% of them singletons. The source material was T cells isolated from PBMCs. These receptors were taken from a human donor in good health.

The rearrangement uses TRBV10-2 and TRBJ1-4; TRBD1 is a possible D gene (5 bases). CDR3 length: 14 amino acids. V was trimmed by 5 bases and J by 3 bases, leaving 10 bases between them. CDR1 is WSHSY, CDR2 SAAADI, per germline. CDR3 DNA sequence: TGCGCCAGCAGTCCAGGGAGGGCTAATGAAAAACTGTTTTTT. Translation gives CASSPGRANEKLFF.

The chain joins TRBV18 to TRBJ2-6, with no clear D. Germline CDR1 and CDR2: KGHSH and LQKENI. V dropped 2 bases and J dropped 0 bases, with 11 bases sitting between them. This CDR3 has 17 residues. In DNA, the CDR3 is TGTGCCAGCTCACCAGTAAGCCATTTCTCTGGGGCCAACGTCCTGACTTTC. Translated, it gives CASSPVSHFSGANVLTF.

The chain links TRBV28 to TRBJ2-7; 7 nucleotides align to TRBD2. This CDR3 is built from 17 residues. Trimming cost V 3 bases and J 0 bases; bases outside gene matches: 11. Germline CDR1 MDHEN, CDR2 SYDVKM. CDR3 DNA sequence: TGTGCCAGCAGTTTTGCCCTAAGCGGGAAAGCCTCCTACGAGCAGTACTTC. Residues: CASSFALSGKASYEQYF.

The table lists this clone with a count of one. The genes are TRBV19 and TRBJ2-1; 9 bases line up with TRBD2. V was clipped by 1 base and J by 6 bases; unmatched bases: 19. The CDR3 runs to 20 residues. Germline lookup yields CDR1 LNHDA and CDR2 SQIVND (reference sequence). The CDR3 DNA reads as TGTGCCAGTAGTATAGGGGGACTAGCAACCCTTCAAGTCATCGGCAATGAGCAGTTCTTC. This gives the protein CASSIGGLATLQVIGNEQFF.

The V call is TRBV2, the J call TRBJ1-1; D is possibly TRBD1 (6 bases). In germline, CDR1 is SNHLY, CDR2 FYNNEI. The CDR3 covers 14 residues. Trimming left V 1 base short and J 5 bases short, with 11 bases between. The DNA for the CDR3 is TGTGCCAGCAGTGAAGGTCTGGGGGCTACTGAAGCTTTCTTT. This sequence encodes CASSEGLGATEAFF.

The V gene is TRBV5-1, the J gene TRBJ1-1, with D possibly matching TRBD1 (5 bases). V lost 0 bases and J 4 bases, leaving 13 bases between the germline ends. This CDR3 is 15 amino acids long. Germline CDR1 is SGHRS and CDR2 is YFSETQ. Here the CDR3 DNA reads TGCGCCAGCAGCTTGGCCTCCGGGGGATTCACTGAAGCTTTCTTT. Translation: CASSLASGGFTEAFF.

The chain links TRBV11-3 to TRBJ1-4; TRBD1 aligns across 7 bases. CDR1 and CDR2 from the germline V gene are SGHNT and YENEEA. The J segment lost 7 bases and the V segment lost 3 bases, leaving 11 bases of the junction unmatched. The CDR3 runs 16 residues. CDR3: CASSFPSTGNIEKLFF. The CDR3 bases are TGTGCCAGCAGCTTTCCCTCGACAGGGAATATTGAAAAACTGTTTTTT.

The chain joins TRBV6-5 to TRBJ1-5, with a weak D call TRBD1 (5 bases). Germline CDR1 and CDR2: MNHEY and SVGAGI. The CDR3 consists of 13 residues. The ends were cut back, 0 bases at V and 5 bases at J, with 5 bases in the middle. The DNA of the CDR3 is TGTGCCAGCAGTTACTCAGGGGATCAGCCCCAGCATTTT. This gives the protein CASSYSGDQPQHF.

The CDR3 reads CAISESRGSYEQYF. CDR3 DNA sequence: TGTGCCATCAGTGAGTCACGGGGTTCCTACGAGCAGTACTTC. This rearrangement joins TRBV10-3 to TRBJ2-7; TRBD2 might be the D (5 bases). The CDR3 contains 14 residues. Trimming shortened V by 0 bases and J by 1 base, and 7 bases separated the two germline ends. CDR1 and CDR2 (germline): ENHRY, SYGVKD.

The V call is TRBV6-1, the J call TRBJ2-7; 7 bases agree with TRBD1. This CDR3 region has 17 residues. V lost 2 bases to trimming and J lost 2 bases; unmatched junction nucleotides: 12. CDR1 is MNHNS, CDR2 SASEGT, per germline. The CDR3 sequence: CASSEYHSRDSAYEQYF. CDR3 DNA: TGTGCCAGCAGTGAATATCATTCCCGGGACAGTGCCTACGAGCAGTACTTC.

The chain uses TRBV2 and TRBJ2-1, with a weak D call TRBD2 (7 bases). Trimming took 9 bases from V and 6 from J, leaving 21 bases between them. The CDR3 is 15 residues long. Germline CDR1 is SNHLY and CDR2 is FYNNEI. CDR3 amino acids: CASVAEGGLLNEQFF. The DNA for the CDR3 is TGTGCCAGTGTGGCGGAGGGGGGGCTCCTCAATGAGCAGTTCTTC. Based on the CDR3 plus reference TRBV2 and TRBJ2-1, the full variable domain is EPEVTQTPSHQVTQMGQEVILRCVPISNHLYFYWYRQILGQKVEFLVSFYNNEISEKSEIFDDQFSVERPDGSNFTLKIRSTKLEDSAMYFCASVAEGGLLNEQFFGPGTRLTVL.

The chain links TRBV4-2 to TRBJ2-5; D is unclear. This CDR3 contains 14 residues. The ends were cut back, 3 bases at V and 0 bases at J, with 8 bases in the middle. Germline V gene lookup returns CDR1 LGHNA and CDR2 YNFKEQ. CDR3 loop: CASSHEAYQETQYF. As DNA, the CDR3 is TGTGCCAGCAGCCACGAGGCGTACCAAGAGACCCAGTACTTC.

The gene calls are TRBV6-5 and TRBJ2-4; TRBD2 is a possible D gene (6 bases). Germline V gene lookup returns CDR1 MNHEY and CDR2 SVGAGI. With 7 bases removed from V and 3 bases from J, the gap between germline ends came to 7 bases. The CDR3 runs 12 residues. CDR3 residues: CASTGVKNIQYF. In DNA form, the CDR3 reads TGTGCCAGCACGGGGGTCAAAAACATTCAGTACTTC.

The chain carries TRBV6-6 and TRBJ2-1; D is perhaps TRBD2 (6 bases). V was cut by 2 bases and J by 5 bases, with 10 bases left in between. Germline V gives CDR1 MNHNY, CDR2 SVGAGI (reference sequence). This CDR3 comprises 14 residues. In DNA form, the CDR3 reads TGTGCCAGCAGTTACCGGGGCGGGGACAATGAGCAGTTCTTC. This encodes CASSYRGGDNEQFF.

This clone occurred once. This sequence joins TRBV4-1 and TRBJ1-2; possible D gene TRBD1, 5 bases. Germline V CDR1 and CDR2: MGHRA, YSYEKL. The CDR3 is made up of 13 amino acids. V was clipped by 1 base and J by 6 bases, with 9 bases between them. The CDR3 region is CASSQAGLHGYTF. The CDR3 region has the DNA TGCGCCAGCAGCCAAGCGGGACTCCATGGCTACACCTTC.

CDR3 nucleotides: TGCAGCGCCCCGGACAGGGAAGGGCTAGCGGGAGTACGATATGCGTACAATGAGCAGTTCTTC. Protein: CSAPDREGLAGVRYAYNEQFF. This chain joins TRBV29-1 and TRBJ2-1; 10 bases line up with TRBD2. The junction had 28 bases not matched to a gene; V was cut back by 7 bases and J by 4 bases. CDR3 length: 21 residues. Per the germline V gene, CDR1 is SQVTM and CDR2 is ANQGSEA.

A single count supports this clone. CDR3 sequence reads: CASGYRVNEQFF. The CDR3 DNA reads as TGTGCCAGCGGATACAGGGTGAATGAGCAGTTCTTC. The chain is built from TRBV28 and TRBJ2-1; possible D gene TRBD1, 6 bases. Germline CDR1 and CDR2: MDHEN and SYDVKM. The CDR3 loop spans 12 amino acids. The germline V and J ends were trimmed by 8 bases and 7 bases, with 12 bases remaining between them.

V and J are TRBV7-8 and TRBJ1-2; TRBD1 is a possible D gene (6 bases). Germline CDR1 is SGHVS and CDR2 is FQNEAQ. The V end lost 5 bases, the J end lost 4 bases, and 14 bases lay between the germline ends. The CDR3 length is 14 residues. The CDR3 coding sequence is TGTGCCAGCAGCACCCGGGACATCTTCTATGGCTACACCTTC. It encodes CASSTRDIFYGYTF. Full variable domain (rest looked up from reference TRBV7-8 and TRBJ1-2): GAGVSQSPRYKVAKRGQDVALRCDPISGHVSLFWYQQALGQGPEFLTYFQNEAQLDKSGLPSDRFFAERPEGSVSTLKIQRTQQEDSAVYLCASSTRDIFYGYTFGSGTRLTVV.

CDR3 DNA sequence: TGTGCCAGCAGCTTAGTCGCAGGCCAGGATGAGCAGTTCTTC. This sequence encodes CASSLVAGQDEQFF. The genes are TRBV7-9 and TRBJ2-1; D uncertain. Trimming took off 1 base at V and 8 bases at J, with 12 bases between the two ends. The CDR3 loop spans 14 amino acids. Germline V gene sequence: CDR1 SEHNR, CDR2 FQNEAQ (reference sequence).

The rearrangement joins TRBV5-1 to TRBJ2-2; D gene uncertain. V was shortened by 5 bases and J by 3 bases, with 8 bases between the two germline ends. The CDR3 totals 13 residues. The germline V gene has CDR1 SGHRS and CDR2 YFSETQ. CDR3 loop: CASSQAHTGELFF. In DNA form, the CDR3 reads TGCGCCAGCAGTCAGGCCCACACCGGGGAGCTGTTTTTT. The variable domain in full, completed from reference TRBV5-1 and TRBJ2-2, reads KAGVTQTPRYLIKTRGQQVTLSCSPISGHRSVSWYQQTPGQGLQFLFEYFSETQRNKGNFPGRFSGRQFSNSRSEMNVSTLELGDSALYLCASSQAHTGELFFGEGSRLTVL.

V gene TRBV30 combines with J gene TRBJ2-6; maybe TRBD2 (6 bases). CDR1 is GTSNPN, CDR2 SVGIG, per germline (reference sequence). The V end was cut by 2 bases, the J end by 0 bases, with 17 bases between. The CDR3 runs to 18 residues. The CDR3 nucleotides read TGTGCCTGGAGTCGTGGGACTTCTTTCCTCTCTGGGGCCAACGTCCTGACTTTC. Amino acid sequence: CAWSRGTSFLSGANVLTF.

This chain links TRBV4-1 with TRBJ1-6; D remains ambiguous. Deletions cut 2 bases from V and 0 bases from J, with 8 bases between. CDR3 length: 16 residues. Germline V gives CDR1 MGHRA, CDR2 YSYEKL. The CDR3 here is CASSQRGGSYNSPLHF. The CDR3, as DNA: TGCGCCAGCAGCCAAAGAGGCGGCTCCTATAATTCACCCCTCCACTTT.

This rearrangement joins TRBV4-1 to TRBJ1-2; possibly TRBD1 for D (6 bases). Germline-derived CDR1 and CDR2 are MGHRA and YSYEKL. This CDR3 contains 15 residues. Trimming took 2 bases from V and 8 from J, leaving 18 bases between them. CDR3 amino acids: CASSQPQGRPGGYTF. The CDR3 DNA follows: TGCGCCAGCAGCCAACCGCAGGGGCGTCCAGGCGGCTACACCTTC.

This clone came up a few times. The CDR3 nucleotides are TGTGCCAGCAGTTTCCTCCAAGGGGGCACTGAAGCTTTCTTT. This gives the protein CASSFLQGGTEAFF. The V gene is TRBV5-4, the J gene TRBJ1-1; tentatively, D is TRBD1 (6 bases). V was clipped by 5 bases and J by 4 bases, with 15 bases between them. This CDR3 contains 14 residues. Germline V CDR1 and CDR2: SGHNT, YYREEE (reference sequence).

This rearrangement joins TRBV5-1 to TRBJ2-1, with a tentative D call TRBD2 (6 bases). Trimming shortened V by 3 bases and J by 5 bases, and 18 bases separated the two germline ends. CDR3 length equals 16 residues. The germline V gene has CDR1 SGHRS and CDR2 YFSETQ. For the CDR3, the DNA is TGCGCCAGCAGCTGGGAGGCCGGTGGGAGCCACAATGAGCAGTTCTTC. Its protein product is CASSWEAGGSHNEQFF. The full variable domain, with the rest looked up from reference TRBV5-1 and TRBJ2-1, is KAGVTQTPRYLIKTRGQQVTLSCSPISGHRSVSWYQQTPGQGLQFLFEYFSETQRNKGNFPGRFSGRQFSNSRSEMNVSTLELGDSALYLCASSWEAGGSHNEQFFGPGTRLTVL.

The chain combines TRBV19 with TRBJ2-5, with a tentative D call TRBD1 (6 bases). Looked up from germline, CDR1 is LNHDA and CDR2 is SQIVND (reference sequence). The CDR3 loop spans 16 amino acids. With 6 bases removed from V and 4 bases from J, the gap between germline ends came to 21 bases. CDR3 nucleotide sequence: TGTGCCAGTAGCCTCCCCGGAGAGGGGGTGCGAGAGACCCAGTACTTC. Its translation: CASSLPGEGVRETQYF.